These 10 T cell receptor beta chains were all obtained from the same sample, sequenced in a study of human T cells and chemical hapten exposure (TCRdb year 2021). This specimen's time point label, interpreted: patch test 1, 2 weeks after DPC sensitization. The treatment or condition label here, explained by the study, means: therapeutic diphenylcyclopropenone sensitization with weekly scalp DPC. Libraries were constructed by RACE. Sequencer: NextSeq 500. TCRdb applied fastp at Q25 and MiXCR to the public reads, then kept only in-frame beta chains. Rows are combined by CDR3 protein, so each entry shows the most common genes and DNA. The sample profile shows roughly 360,000 distinct CDR3 sequences; 4.8% of them were found once. The ten largest clones capture 2% to 2.5% of the sample. Sequences were derived from whole blood, sampled in connection with sensitization to the hapten diphenylcyclopropenone (DPC). These receptors all stem from a woman aged 45-65 years with alopecia areata. Some clones in this sample may be carry-over from other donors' samples.

The sample holds many counts of this clonotype. J is TRBJ2-7 and V is TRBV18; unclear D gene. The CDR3 is 13 residues long. CDR1 and CDR2 from the germline V gene are KGHSH and LQKENI. V lost 1 base and J 7 bases, leaving 11 bases between the germline ends. The CDR3, as DNA: TGTGCCAGCTCACCACTGTCATCGAGGGAGCAGTACTTC. Translating it yields CASSPLSSREQYF. Looking up the rest from reference TRBV18 and TRBJ2-7 gives the full variable domain: NAGVMQNPRHLVRRRGQEARLRCSPMKGHSHVYWYRQLPEEGLKFMVYLQKENIIDESGMPKERFSAEFPKEGPSILRIQQVVRGDSAAYFCASSPLSSREQYFGPGTRLTVT.

This clonotype was counted a few times. The gene calls are TRBV30 and TRBJ1-2, with no clear D. Per germline, CDR1 GTSNPN and CDR2 SVGIG (reference sequence). The CDR3 extends over 13 amino acids. The germline V and J ends were trimmed by 4 bases and 6 bases, with 15 bases remaining between them. CDR3 protein: CAWTGRGGDGYTF. CDR3 DNA: TGTGCCTGGACCGGCCGGGGTGGCGATGGCTACACCTTC.

This clonotype was detected ten times or more. V gene TRBV7-3 combines with J gene TRBJ2-6; D may match TRBD1 or TRBD2 (6 bases each). Germline loops: CDR1 SGHTA, CDR2 FQGTGA. CDR3 length equals 14 residues. Trimming removed 7 bases from V and 0 bases from J, with 7 bases in between. In DNA form, the CDR3 reads TGTGCCAGCAAGGGGGGCTCTGGGGCCAACGTCCTGACTTTC. It encodes CASKGGSGANVLTF. The complete variable domain, with remaining parts taken from reference TRBV7-3 and TRBJ2-6, reads GAGVSQTPSNKVTEKGKYVELRCDPISGHTALYWYRQSLGQGPEFLIYFQGTGAADDSGLPNDRFFAVRPEGSVSTLKIQRTERGDSAVYLCASKGGSGANVLTFGAGSRLTVL.

This clonotype came up many times. The chain couples TRBV20-1 to TRBJ1-1; the D is unclear. The germline gives CDR1 DFQATT, CDR2 SNEGSKA (reference sequence). This CDR3 comprises 12 residues. V lost 4 bases to trimming and J lost 0 bases, with 6 bases between them. CDR3 in amino acids: CSAKLLNTEAFF. The CDR3 DNA reads TGCAGTGCTAAACTATTGAACACTGAAGCTTTCTTT.

This clonotype was seen many times. The chain is built from TRBV27 and TRBJ1-5; D unclear. CDR3 length: 13 residues. Germline V gene data show CDR1 as MNHEY and CDR2 as SMNVEV (reference sequence). The V gene lost 8 bases and the J gene lost 3 bases, with 11 bases spanning the gap. In nucleotides, the CDR3 is TGTGCCAGCGCGGCCCGCTCCAATCAGCCCCAGCATTTT. This sequence encodes CASAARSNQPQHF.

The rearrangement links TRBV27 to TRBJ1-2; D not certain. Germline CDR1 reads MNHEY; CDR2 reads SMNVEV (reference sequence). The CDR3 loop spans 15 amino acids. V lost 6 bases to trimming and J lost 0 bases, with 14 bases between them. In DNA, the CDR3 is TGTGCCAGCAGGGTCCGGACCGGAGCTAACTATGGCTACACCTTC. Translated, it gives CASRVRTGANYGYTF.

This chain joins TRBV6-6 and TRBJ2-7; 7 nucleotides agree with TRBD2. V gave up 4 bases and J gave up 5 bases; unmatched junction bases: 8. Germline V CDR1 and CDR2: MNHNY, SVGAGI (reference sequence). The CDR3 loop spans 14 amino acids. The CDR3 is CASSSRREVDEQYF. DNA for the CDR3: TGTGCCAGCAGTTCGAGACGGGAGGTTGACGAGCAGTACTTC.

This clonotype has a handful of counts. The chain joins TRBV29-1 to TRBJ2-7; 11 bases agree with TRBD2. The CDR3 is 16 residues long. Looked up from germline, CDR1 is SQVTM and CDR2 is ANQGSEA. V dropped 6 bases and J dropped 3; count of bases not matched to a gene: 13. Here the CDR3 DNA reads TGCAGCGTCCGAACCCCGACTAGCGGGGTCTTCTACGAGCAGTACTTC. Protein sequence: CSVRTPTSGVFYEQYF.

This clonotype was seen many times. CDR3 DNA sequence: TGCAGTGCTGGAGGGGACAGGAGGAATGGCTACACCTTC. Amino acid sequence: CSAGGDRRNGYTF. V and J are TRBV20-1 and TRBJ1-2, with 8 bases identical to TRBD1. This CDR3 is 13 amino acids long. J was trimmed by 6 bases and V by 5 bases; bases with no gene match: 8. CDR1 and CDR2 from the germline V gene are DFQATT and SNEGSKA (reference sequence).

This clonotype was seen more than once but under ten times. The V gene is TRBV10-3, the J gene TRBJ2-7; D may be TRBD1 or TRBD2 (5 bases each). Trimming removed 3 bases from V and 5 bases from J, with 14 bases in between. There are 14 residues in the CDR3. Germline lookup yields CDR1 ENHRY and CDR2 SYGVKD. The CDR3 loop is CAISESGASHEQYF. In DNA form, the CDR3 reads TGTGCCATCAGTGAATCCGGGGCCAGCCACGAGCAGTACTTC.